These 23 T cell receptor beta chains were all obtained from the same sample, sequenced in a study of T cells in Graves' hyperthyroidism and ophthalmopathy (dated by TCRdb to between 2018 and 2021). Libraries were made using multiplex PCR. The sequencer was an Illumina HiSeq 2000. TCR beta CDR3 regions were amplified from RNA transcripts. For the first round of RT-PCR on the TCR CDR3, the HTBI primer set was used together with the Qiagen OneStep RT-PCR kit. TCRdb reanalyzed the raw reads on its own, using fastp at Q25 for trimming and MiXCR for clone calling, and kept in-frame beta chains. CDR3 protein duplicates are merged, each entry listing the most common genes and DNA. A total of about 720,000 distinct CDR3 sequences appear in this sample, 15% to 20% of them only once. Over 15% of the sample comes from the top ten. Material: blood. These receptor sequences come from a woman in her 50s with Graves' hyperthyroidism that later progressed to Graves' ophthalmopathy.

The rearrangement uses TRBV5-1 and TRBJ1-1; a weak D match, TRBD1 (5 bases). V was trimmed by 5 bases and J by 7 bases, leaving 15 bases between them. CDR1 is SGHRS, CDR2 YFSETQ, per germline. The CDR3 covers 13 residues. The CDR3 nucleotides are TGCGCCAGCAGTAAATGGACACAGGATGAAGCTTTCTTT. Its translation is CASSKWTQDEAFF.

The V call is TRBV20-1, the J call TRBJ1-2; tentative D call: TRBD1 (6 bases). This CDR3 is 13 amino acids long. Per the germline V gene, CDR1 is DFQATT and CDR2 is SNEGSKA (reference sequence). Written as DNA, the CDR3 is TGCAGCGTTACAGGGCTCCACGACTATGGCTACACCTTC. Protein product: CSVTGLHDYGYTF.

This clonotype was counted a few times. The DNA for the CDR3 is TGTGCCAGCAGCTTGGGGCGGTCGTCTAGGGAGCAGTACTTC. It codes for CASSLGRSSREQYF. This rearrangement joins TRBV11-1 to TRBJ2-7; maybe TRBD1 (5 bases). In germline, CDR1 is SGHAT, CDR2 FQDESV (reference sequence). The CDR3 is 14 residues long. The germline V and J ends were trimmed by 3 bases and 7 bases, with 16 bases remaining between them.

This clonotype has at least ten counts. The rearrangement uses TRBV5-1 and TRBJ2-2; D could derive from TRBD1 or TRBD2 (6 bases each). V was shortened by 2 bases and J by 2 bases, with 13 bases between the two germline ends. Germline V gives CDR1 SGHRS, CDR2 YFSETQ. CDR3 length equals 16 residues. Here the CDR3 DNA reads TGCGCCAGCAGCTTTCGAGGGGGGACCAACACCGGGGAGCTGTTTTTT. Residues: CASSFRGGTNTGELFF.

CDR3: CASSQRGGGGRETQYF. CDR3 in DNA: TGTGCCAGCAGCCAGAGAGGGGGCGGGGGGCGGGAGACCCAGTACTTC. This chain uses TRBV7-2 with TRBJ2-5; weak D call: TRBD2 (8 bases). V was pared by 5 bases and J by 5 bases, with 21 bases between. Germline CDR1 is SGHTA and CDR2 is FQGNSA. The CDR3 is 16 residues long.

The V call is TRBV5-1, the J call TRBJ2-1; D may be TRBD2 (6 bases). The CDR3 has 17 amino acids. Germline V gives CDR1 SGHRS, CDR2 YFSETQ. The V end lost 2 bases, the J end lost 0 bases, and 15 bases lay between the germline ends. The CDR3 sequence: CASSFRDSRPSYNEQFF. In nucleotides, the CDR3 is TGCGCCAGCAGCTTCCGGGACTCACGACCCTCCTACAATGAGCAGTTCTTC.

The chain carries TRBV3-1 and TRBJ1-1, with a tentative D call TRBD1 (6 bases). V was pared by 3 bases and J by 5 bases, with 16 bases between. This CDR3 contains 15 residues. Germline V gives CDR1 LGHDT, CDR2 YNNKEL (reference sequence). The chain's CDR3 is CASSHRGGGDTEAFF. CDR3 nucleotide sequence: TGTGCCAGCAGCCACAGGGGCGGTGGGGATACTGAAGCTTTCTTT. Variable domain in full (rest from reference TRBV3-1 and TRBJ1-1): DTAVSQTPKYLVTQMGNDKSIKCEQNLGHDTMYWYKQDSKKFLKIMFSYNNKELIINETVPNRFSPKSPDKAHLNLHINSLELGDSAVYFCASSHRGGGDTEAFFGQGTRLTVV.

This clonotype has more than one count but fewer than ten. The V gene is TRBV5-8, the J gene TRBJ1-6, with D maybe TRBD1 (5 bases). Trimming shortened V by 5 bases and J by 7 bases, and 16 bases separated the two germline ends. Germline-derived CDR1 and CDR2 are SGHTS and YDEGEE. CDR3 length: 15 amino acids. The DNA for the CDR3 is TGTGCCAGCAGACGGGACCTCGGTGGGAATTCACCCCTCCACTTT. Its protein product is CASRRDLGGNSPLHF.

This clonotype came up many times. The chain has TRBV6-5 and TRBJ1-1; 9 positions agree with TRBD1. The CDR3 runs 19 residues. Losses at the gene ends were 2 bases for V and 0 bases for J; bases not matched to a gene: 13. Germline V gene data show CDR1 as MNHEY and CDR2 as SVGAGI. The DNA for the CDR3 is TGTGCCAGCAGTTACCTCCCCGGGACAGGGTGGGAAATGAACACTGAAGCTTTCTTT. Protein: CASSYLPGTGWEMNTEAFF.

The sample holds a few counts of this clonotype. The CDR3 DNA sequence: TGTGCCAGCAGCAGTGGCCCATCCCGGAACATACTCTATGGCTACACCTTC. It translates to CASSSGPSRNILYGYTF. The chain combines TRBV5-5 with TRBJ1-2, with D unresolved. The germline V gene encodes CDR1 SGHKS and CDR2 YYEKEE (reference sequence). V gave up 4 bases and J gave up 4 bases, with 23 bases separating them. The CDR3 extends over 17 amino acids.

The CDR3 here is CSVENSPDTQYF. CDR3 sequence (DNA): TGCAGCGTTGAAAACAGCCCAGATACGCAGTATTTT. The V gene is TRBV29-1, the J gene TRBJ2-3; D unresolved. This CDR3 comprises 12 residues. Germline V gene data show CDR1 as SQVTM and CDR2 as ANQGSEA. V lost 2 bases and J 4 bases, leaving 7 bases between the germline ends.

This chain connects TRBV4-1 to TRBJ1-4; the D gene is possibly TRBD1 (5 bases). Germline lookup yields CDR1 MGHRA and CDR2 YSYEKL. The germline V and J ends were trimmed by 0 bases and 3 bases, with 11 bases remaining between them. The CDR3 is made up of 16 amino acids. The CDR3 is CASSQDPPGANEKLFF. CDR3 coding DNA: TGCGCCAGCAGCCAAGATCCCCCGGGGGCTAATGAAAAACTGTTTTTT.

This clonotype occurred a few times. The rearrangement links TRBV4-2 to TRBJ2-3; no firm D call. The CDR3 is 15 amino acids. Looked up from germline, CDR1 is LGHNA and CDR2 is YNFKEQ. Trimming shortened V by 1 base and J by 2 bases, and 10 bases separated the two germline ends. The CDR3 DNA follows: TGTGCCAGCAGCCAAGTGGGTAGGAACACAGATACGCAGTATTTT. Residues: CASSQVGRNTDTQYF.

The genes are TRBV24-1 and TRBJ2-5; D tentatively fits TRBD1 or TRBD2 (5 bases each). V was clipped by 4 bases and J by 5 bases, with 10 bases between them. CDR1 and CDR2 (germline): KGHDR, SFDVKD. The length of the CDR3 is 13 residues. The CDR3 DNA follows: TGTGCCACCAGTGACCCGGGGCGGGAGACCCAGTACTTC. It encodes CATSDPGRETQYF.

This clonotype was detected many times. The gene calls are TRBV5-8 and TRBJ2-5; D call uncertain. V was shortened by 1 base and J by 4 bases, with 5 bases between the two germline ends. This CDR3 spans 12 amino acids. Germline-derived CDR1 and CDR2 are SGHTS and YDEGEE. CDR3 amino acids: CASSLPRETQYF. DNA for the CDR3: TGTGCCAGCAGCTTGCCTCGAGAGACCCAGTACTTC.

In its sample, this clonotype was seen many times. The chain has TRBV9 and TRBJ1-2; D ambiguous. CDR3 length: 13 residues. CDR1 SGDLS and CDR2 YYNGEE come from the germline V gene. Trimming stripped 3 bases from V and 4 bases from J, with 10 bases between. The CDR3 nucleotides read TGTGCCAGCAGCGCCACGGTAGCCTATGGCTACACCTTC. It translates to CASSATVAYGYTF.

This clonotype was counted at least ten times. The chain has TRBV15 and TRBJ1-1; no clear D. CDR3 length equals 12 residues. V dropped 0 bases and J dropped 10 bases, with 9 bases sitting between them. The germline V gene has CDR1 LNHNV and CDR2 YYDKDF (reference sequence). DNA of the CDR3: TGTGCCACCAGCAGAGAGGCAGGAGGAGCTTTCTTT. Translation: CATSREAGGAFF.

J is TRBJ1-1 and V is TRBV6-2 or TRBV6-3; 9 bases fit TRBD1. With 0 bases clipped from V and 3 bases from J, the junction kept 8 bases outside the gene matches. The germline gives CDR1 MNHEY, CDR2 SVGEGT. This CDR3 comprises 17 residues. In DNA, the CDR3 is TGTGCCAGCAGTTACTCTTCCGGGACAGGGTCGCACACTGAAGCTTTCTTT. Translation gives CASSYSSGTGSHTEAFF.

V gene TRBV7-8 combines with J gene TRBJ1-1; D remains unclear. The CDR3 is 15 amino acids. Trimming stripped 5 bases from V and 3 bases from J, with 16 bases between. Per the germline V gene, CDR1 is SGHVS and CDR2 is FQNEAQ. CDR3 sequence reads: CASSGRRGGDTEAFF. Written as DNA, the CDR3 is TGTGCCAGCAGCGGGCGCCGGGGAGGAGACACTGAAGCTTTCTTT.

This clonotype was counted at least ten times. This chain connects TRBV7-9 to TRBJ2-3; 7 nucleotides line up with TRBD1. Trimming took 5 bases from V and 4 from J; bases not matched to a gene: 12. CDR3 length: 16 amino acids. Germline V gives CDR1 SEHNR, CDR2 FQNEAQ (reference sequence). The CDR3 region has the DNA TGTGCCAGCAGCCCAGACGTAGGTCAGGGGGCAGATACGCAGTATTTT. Protein: CASSPDVGQGADTQYF.

The V and J genes are TRBV29-1 and TRBJ2-5; 8 bases agree with TRBD1. Germline values: CDR1 SQVTM, CDR2 ANQGSEA. There are 14 residues in the CDR3. With 4 bases clipped from V and 2 bases from J, the junction kept 6 bases outside the gene matches. This CDR3 reads CSVGGTGAQETQYF. DNA for the CDR3: TGCAGCGTTGGGGGGACAGGCGCGCAAGAGACCCAGTACTTC.

This clonotype was detected many times. The CDR3 nucleotides are TGCGCCAGCAGTTTCACGCCGGGGCCGCAGAACACTGAAGCTTTCTTT. Protein: CASSFTPGPQNTEAFF. The chain is built from TRBV5-1 and TRBJ1-1, with a weak D call TRBD1 (5 bases). Trimming took off 5 bases at V and 1 base at J, with 18 bases between the two ends. Germline loops: CDR1 SGHRS, CDR2 YFSETQ. The CDR3 totals 16 residues.

The chain joins TRBV2 to TRBJ2-5; D possibly corresponds to TRBD2 (6 bases). Between the trimmed V and J ends, which lost 11 bases and 3 bases, there was a span of 13 bases. The CDR3 extends over 12 amino acids. Per germline, CDR1 SNHLY and CDR2 FYNNEI. The CDR3 loop reads CASGLPKETQYF. The CDR3 DNA follows: TGTGCCTCCGGACTACCCAAAGAGACCCAGTACTTC. The full variable domain, with the rest looked up from reference TRBV2 and TRBJ2-5, is EPEVTQTPSHQVTQMGQEVILRCVPISNHLYFYWYRQILGQKVEFLVSFYNNEISEKSEIFDDQFSVERPDGSNFTLKIRSTKLEDSAMYFCASGLPKETQYFGPGTRLLVL.